The present T cell receptor beta chain was sequenced within a study of neoadjuvant nivolumab and ipilimumab in lung cancer. Study-level results: TCR clonality did not significantly correlate with pathologic tumor regression. Blood richness before therapy tracked richness in tumors resected after neoadjuvant therapy. A small number of samples were TCR sequenced. From pretherapy to surgery, tumor richness and clonality rose with dual therapy.

Germline V gene data show CDR1 as MNHEY and CDR2 as SMNVEV (reference sequence). V shed 5 bases, J shed 5 bases, and the junction held 10 bases outside the gene matches. This CDR3 is 17 amino acids long. As to this clone: Its antigen is undetermined.

Sequencing used immunoSEQ multiplex PCR; TCRdb keeps in-frame clones, though not all of them. The table includes 25,000 to 35,000 clones, around 90% detected once. The input for sequencing was peripheral blood, taken after neoadjuvant nivolumab, alone or with ipilimumab, at or shortly before surgery. The TCR sequence derives from an adult with non-small cell lung cancer. V and J are TRBV27 and TRBJ2-1; 12 bases line up with TRBD2. In nucleotides, the CDR3 is TGTGCCAGCAGTATCCGCCTAGCGGGAGGGCCCCACAATGAGCAGTTCTTC. It encodes CASSIRLAGGPHNEQFF.